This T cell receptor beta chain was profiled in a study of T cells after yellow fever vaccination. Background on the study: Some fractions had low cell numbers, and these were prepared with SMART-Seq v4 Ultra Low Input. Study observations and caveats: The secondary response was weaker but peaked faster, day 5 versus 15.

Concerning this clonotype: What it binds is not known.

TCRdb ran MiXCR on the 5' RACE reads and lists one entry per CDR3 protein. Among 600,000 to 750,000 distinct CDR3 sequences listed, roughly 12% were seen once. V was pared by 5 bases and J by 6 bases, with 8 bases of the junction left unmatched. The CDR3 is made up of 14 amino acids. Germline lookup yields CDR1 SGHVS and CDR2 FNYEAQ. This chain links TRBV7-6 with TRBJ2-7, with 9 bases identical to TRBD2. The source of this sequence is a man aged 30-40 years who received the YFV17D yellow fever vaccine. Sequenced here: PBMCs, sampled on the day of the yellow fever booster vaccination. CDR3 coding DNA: TGTGCCAGCAGCGACGATGTAGCGGGGGTCGAGCAGTACTTC. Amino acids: CASSDDVAGVEQYF.